Shown below are 30 T cell receptor beta chains from a single sample sequenced in a study of cytomegalovirus exposure and HLA in healthy donors. The PCR used 60 Vbeta and 13 Jbeta primers. Measured with immunoSEQ multiplex PCR; TCRdb has only the in-frame clones, and not every one. The sample includes 100,000 to 150,000 clones, about 81% of them seen just once. Source material: PBMCs. All receptors come from a woman aged 25 to 39 in good health and CMV-seronegative.

V gene TRBV18 combines with J gene TRBJ2-7; TRBD1 is a possible D gene (6 bases). Germline-derived CDR1 and CDR2 are KGHSH and LQKENI. The CDR3 is 14 residues long. Trimming shortened V by 3 bases and J by 2 bases, and 11 bases separated the two germline ends. The CDR3 DNA sequence: TGTGCCAGCTCACCGGCCCGGACAGCCTACGAGCAGTACTTC. This translates into CASSPARTAYEQYF.

This chain links TRBV2 with TRBJ1-1; 8 bases align to TRBD1. With V trimmed by 9 bases and J by 11 bases, 14 bases remained unmatched. The V gene's germline CDR1 is SNHLY and CDR2 FYNNEI. This CDR3 has 13 residues. CDR3 protein: CASGSSIQGAAFF. The CDR3 DNA follows: TGTGCCAGTGGAAGTTCGATTCAGGGGGCGGCTTTCTTT.

The chain uses TRBV4-3 and TRBJ1-5; D is possibly TRBD1 (5 bases). V gave up 0 bases and J gave up 6 bases, with 12 bases separating them. The CDR3 has 15 residues. Germline assignment: CDR1 LGHNA and CDR2 YSLEER. CDR3 bases: TGCGCCAGCAGCCAAGATCTCGGGGGTGGTCAGCCCCAGCATTTT. Its protein product is CASSQDLGGGQPQHF.

The chain carries TRBV5-4 and TRBJ2-6; possibly TRBD1 for D (5 bases). Looked up from germline, CDR1 is SGHNT and CDR2 is YYREEE (reference sequence). V lost 0 bases and J 1 base, leaving 11 bases between the germline ends. The CDR3 has 17 amino acids. The CDR3 region has the DNA TGTGCCAGCAGCTTGGGACAGCTGAATTCTGGGGCCAACGTCCTGACTTTC. It encodes CASSLGQLNSGANVLTF. Full variable domain (outside the CDR3, taken from reference TRBV5-4 and TRBJ2-6): ETGVTQSPTHLIKTRGQQVTLRCSSQSGHNTVSWYQQALGQGPQFIFQYYREEENGRGNFPPRFSGLQFPNYSSELNVNALELDDSALYLCASSLGQLNSGANVLTFGAGSRLTVL.

This chain connects TRBV7-8 to TRBJ1-1; 9 bases align to TRBD1. From germline, CDR1 is SGHVS and CDR2 FQNEAQ. CDR3 length equals 16 residues. V shed 5 bases, J shed 4 bases, and the junction held 11 bases outside the gene matches. The CDR3 here is CASSPRDGQGSTEAFF. The CDR3 bases are TGTGCCAGCAGCCCCCGGGACGGACAGGGGAGCACTGAAGCTTTCTTT.

The CDR3 sequence is CASSSQMNTEAFF. The CDR3 bases are TGTGCCAGCAGCTCCCAAATGAACACTGAAGCTTTCTTT. The J gene is TRBJ1-1, the V gene TRBV7-2; no clear D gene. Germline CDR1 reads SGHTA; CDR2 reads FQGNSA. The CDR3 spans 13 residues. Between the trimmed V and J ends, which lost 4 bases and 0 bases, there was a span of 6 bases.

The J gene is TRBJ1-1, the V gene TRBV19, with D perhaps matching TRBD1 (5 bases). V was trimmed by 6 bases and J by 0 bases, leaving 11 bases between them. Germline CDR1 reads LNHDA; CDR2 reads SQIVND (reference sequence). This CDR3 has 14 amino acids. The CDR3 nucleotides are TGTGCCAGTAGGGCAGGGTACATGAACACTGAAGCTTTCTTT. This translates into CASRAGYMNTEAFF.

The rearrangement joins TRBV14 to TRBJ1-6; D is perhaps TRBD1 (6 bases). The CDR3 spans 17 residues. The V and J ends lost 0 bases and 7 bases respectively, with 16 bases between them. Looked up from germline, CDR1 is SGHDN and CDR2 is FVKESK. The CDR3 DNA reads TGTGCCAGCAGCCAAGATGGGGGGGCCCGACGGAATTCACCCCTCCACTTT. It codes for CASSQDGGARRNSPLHF. Full variable domain (remainder filled in from reference TRBV14 and TRBJ1-6): EAGVTQFPSHSVIEKGQTVTLRCDPISGHDNLYWYRRVMGKEIKFLLHFVKESKQDESGMPNNRFLAERTGGTYSTLKVQPAELEDSGVYFCASSQDGGARRNSPLHFGNGTRLTVT.

This rearrangement joins TRBV10-2 to TRBJ1-1; 7 bases agree with TRBD1. In germline, CDR1 is WSHSY, CDR2 SAAADI. After removal of 9 bases from V and 1 base from J, the junction contained 2 bases not matched to a gene. The CDR3 is 12 residues long. In nucleotides, the CDR3 is TGCGCCAGTAGACAGGGGAACACTGAAGCTTTCTTT. Amino acid sequence: CASRQGNTEAFF.

The J gene is TRBJ1-4, the V gene TRBV30, with D possibly being TRBD1 (6 bases). Germline V gives CDR1 GTSNPN, CDR2 SVGIG (reference sequence). CDR3 length: 14 amino acids. V lost 3 bases to trimming and J lost 7 bases, with 15 bases between them. Here the CDR3 DNA reads TGTGCCTGGAGCTCACGGGGGGCGGGTGAAAAACTGTTTTTT. It codes for CAWSSRGAGEKLFF.

The chain joins TRBV27 to TRBJ2-7; 8 nucleotides line up with TRBD2. Germline CDR1 is MNHEY and CDR2 is SMNVEV (reference sequence). The trim removed 1 base at V and 6 bases at J, leaving 8 bases unmatched. The CDR3 has 15 amino acids. CDR3 DNA: TGTGCCAGCAGTTTATATTTAGCGGGAAGTGGCGAGCAGTACTTC. This encodes CASSLYLAGSGEQYF.

This chain links TRBV19 with TRBJ1-5; TRBD1 matches 7 bases. The CDR3 loop spans 13 amino acids. Trimming took 9 bases from V and 1 from J; bases not matched to a gene: 3. Germline CDR1 is LNHDA and CDR2 is SQIVND (reference sequence). For the CDR3, the DNA is TGTGCCAGCATGGGACAGAGCAATCAGCCCCAGCATTTT. The encoded protein is CASMGQSNQPQHF.

This clone was recorded once. J is TRBJ1-2 and V is TRBV7-3, with no clear D. The V and J ends lost 5 bases and 8 bases respectively, with 12 bases between them. The germline gives CDR1 SGHTA, CDR2 FQGTGA. The CDR3 is made up of 12 amino acids. CDR3 residues: CASSRGTGGYTF. In DNA, the CDR3 is TGTGCCAGCAGCCGGGGTACTGGAGGCTACACCTTC.

The V call is TRBV19, the J call TRBJ2-2; D is possibly TRBD1 (5 bases). V lost 5 bases to trimming and J lost 3 bases, with 16 bases between them. This CDR3 has 16 amino acids. CDR1 is LNHDA and CDR2 is SQIVND in the germline V gene (reference sequence). The CDR3 nucleotides read TGTGCCAGTAGTGACAAGGGGCGTTGGGACACCGGGGAGCTGTTTTTT. Amino acid sequence: CASSDKGRWDTGELFF.

The J gene is TRBJ2-3, the V gene TRBV6-5; 8 bases are shared with TRBD2. V was clipped by 0 bases and J by 6 bases; unmatched bases: 8. CDR1 and CDR2 from the germline V gene are MNHEY and SVGAGI. The CDR3 spans 16 residues. DNA of the CDR3: TGTGCCAGCAGTTACTCTGAGCGGGGGCCTGCGGATACGCAGTATTTT. It specifies CASSYSERGPADTQYF.

This clone was counted only a few times. The rearrangement links TRBV11-3 to TRBJ1-1; D is ambiguous. V lost 7 bases and J lost 6, with 15 bases in between. CDR1 is SGHNT, CDR2 YENEEA, per germline. This CDR3 has 13 residues. This chain's CDR3 is CASTSGVRAEAFF. The CDR3 region has the DNA TGTGCCAGCACCTCCGGGGTTCGGGCTGAAGCTTTCTTT.

DNA of the CDR3: TGTGCCAGTAGAAGAAGGAGTGACGCCAGTCTTGGATACAATGAGCAGTTCTTC. Amino acid sequence: CASRRRSDASLGYNEQFF. V and J are TRBV19 and TRBJ2-1, with no clear D. The CDR3 covers 18 residues. V lost 6 bases and J 4 bases, leaving 25 bases between the germline ends. Germline V lookup: CDR1 LNHDA, CDR2 SQIVND (reference sequence).

The chain recombines TRBV27 with TRBJ1-2; possibly TRBD1 for D (6 bases). V lost 5 bases, J lost 1 base, and 11 bases lay in between. CDR1 and CDR2 (germline): MNHEY, SMNVEV (reference sequence). The CDR3 is 14 amino acids. The CDR3 nucleotides are TGTGCCAGCAGTCCGGGACACCTTAACTATGGCTACACCTTC. Protein product: CASSPGHLNYGYTF.

The genes are TRBV18 and TRBJ2-2, with 9 bases fitting TRBD2. Germline CDR1 is KGHSH and CDR2 is LQKENI. CDR3 length: 17 amino acids. The J segment lost 5 bases and the V segment lost 2 bases, leaving 9 bases of the junction unmatched. The CDR3 region is CASSPLVAGVWTGELFF. In nucleotides, the CDR3 is TGTGCCAGCTCACCATTAGTAGCGGGAGTATGGACCGGGGAGCTGTTTTTT.

This chain connects TRBV7-2 to TRBJ1-5; 9 bases map to TRBD1. The V gene's germline CDR1 is SGHTA and CDR2 FQGNSA. V gave up 4 bases and J gave up 4 bases; unmatched junction bases: 2. The CDR3 loop spans 14 amino acids. The CDR3 nucleotides are TGTGCCAGCAGCTCACAGGGGGCGAATCAGCCCCAGCATTTT. This codes for CASSSQGANQPQHF.

The chain uses TRBV4-2 and TRBJ2-7; D is unclear. The CDR3 is 15 amino acids. V was shortened by 0 bases and J by 6 bases, with 15 bases between the two germline ends. CDR1 and CDR2 (germline): LGHNA, YNFKEQ. In DNA, the CDR3 is TGTGCCAGCAGCCAAGATGTCGGCCCCTGGAGCGAGCAGTACTTC. Protein sequence: CASSQDVGPWSEQYF.

The chain has TRBV29-1 and TRBJ2-1, with 15 bases identical to TRBD2. The junction had 3 bases not matched to a gene; V was cut back by 8 bases and J by 7 bases. The germline CDR1 and CDR2 sequences are SQVTM and ANQGSEA. This CDR3 spans 13 amino acids. CDR3 coding DNA: TGCAGCACGGGACTAGCGGGGGGTAATGAGCAGTTCTTC. Its protein is CSTGLAGGNEQFF.

The genes are TRBV4-1 and TRBJ2-7, with a weak D call TRBD2 (6 bases). Germline loops: CDR1 MGHRA, CDR2 YSYEKL. This CDR3 is built from 18 residues. The ends were cut back, 1 base at V and 4 bases at J, with 23 bases in the middle. This CDR3 is CASSQAGPGETLVYEQYF. CDR3 nucleotides: TGCGCCAGCAGCCAAGCGGGCCCGGGGGAGACTCTAGTGTACGAGCAGTACTTC.

The V call is TRBV10-3, the J call TRBJ1-2, with TRBD1 matching over 9 bases. The CDR3 loop spans 12 amino acids. The V gene's germline CDR1 is ENHRY and CDR2 SYGVKD. V lost 9 bases, J lost 8 bases, and 7 bases stayed unmatched. CDR3 loop: CAIQGASEGYTF. The CDR3 nucleotides read TGTGCCATACAGGGGGCCTCGGAAGGCTACACCTTC.

This chain links TRBV5-1 with TRBJ1-2, with D possibly being TRBD1 (6 bases). The CDR3 has 14 amino acids. V lost 0 bases to trimming and J lost 5 bases, with 11 bases between them. The germline V gene encodes CDR1 SGHRS and CDR2 YFSETQ. In DNA, the CDR3 is TGCGCCAGCAGCTTGGAGGACAGAGGATATGGCTACACCTTC. It specifies CASSLEDRGYGYTF.

This chain uses TRBV7-9 with TRBJ2-1; 7 nucleotides line up with TRBD2. The germline CDR1 and CDR2 sequences are SEHNR and FQNEAQ (reference sequence). V lost 5 bases, J lost 8 bases, and 15 bases stayed unmatched. The CDR3 length is 16 residues. The CDR3 region has the DNA TGTGCCAGCAGCGCCGTTTGGGGGGGGATTAGGGATGAGCAGTTCTTC. It codes for CASSAVWGGIRDEQFF.

This chain connects TRBV11-3 to TRBJ2-1, with a possible D match to TRBD2 (6 bases). CDR3 length: 12 residues. The ends were cut back, 6 bases at V and 7 bases at J, with 10 bases in the middle. Germline CDR1 SGHNT, CDR2 YENEEA. This chain's CDR3 is CASSYRGNEQFF. In DNA form, the CDR3 reads TGTGCCAGCAGTTACCGGGGGAATGAGCAGTTCTTC.

V and J are TRBV19 and TRBJ1-5; a possible D gene is TRBD1 (6 bases). The CDR3 runs to 14 residues. CDR1 is LNHDA, CDR2 SQIVND, per germline (reference sequence). With 11 bases removed from V and 0 bases from J, the gap between germline ends came to 14 bases. The CDR3 coding sequence is TGTGCCCGAAGGGGACAACCTAGCAATCAGCCCCAGCATTTT. Amino acids: CARRGQPSNQPQHF.

The chain uses TRBV19 and TRBJ1-3; 7 nucleotides match TRBD1. V shed 6 bases and J 0 bases; nucleotides not matched to a gene: 5. Germline lookup yields CDR1 LNHDA and CDR2 SQIVND (reference sequence). This CDR3 has 15 residues. CDR3 coding DNA: TGTGCCAGTAGCCTCAGGGGGAGCTCTGGAAACACCATATATTTT. Protein sequence: CASSLRGSSGNTIYF.

The CDR3 DNA is TGTGCCATCAGTGACCCGGGACAGAGCTCTGGAAACACCATATATTTT. It encodes CAISDPGQSSGNTIYF. The chain joins TRBV10-3 to TRBJ1-3; 7 nucleotides align to TRBD1. Germline V gives CDR1 ENHRY, CDR2 SYGVKD. There are 16 residues in the CDR3. The ends lost 3 bases at V and 0 bases at J; junction bases unmatched: 5.